These 10 T cell receptor beta chains came from one sample sequenced in a study of blood T cell repertoires in COVID-19. Sequenced by immunoSEQ multiplex PCR; TCRdb stores in-frame clones only, minus some. The sample records over 200,000 clones, roughly 88% being singletons. The sequenced sample was peripheral blood. The receptors stem from a human donor in a cohort sampled during active COVID-19.

Regarding this clone: Other DNA sequences in this sample translate to the same CDR3. The chain joins TRBV4-3 to TRBJ2-7; TRBD1 aligns across 9 bases. The V gene end was trimmed by 4 bases and the J gene end by 4 bases; junction bases not matched to a gene: 5. The CDR3 consists of 14 residues. Germline loops: CDR1 LGHNA, CDR2 YSLEER. Here the CDR3 DNA reads TGCGCCAGCAGCCCCTGGACAGGGGATTACGAGCAGTACTTC. Translation gives CASSPWTGDYEQYF.

This clone turned up a few times. J is TRBJ2-1 and V is TRBV11-2; D remains ambiguous. The V end was cut by 5 bases, the J end by 8 bases, with 16 bases between. Germline V lookup: CDR1 SGHAT, CDR2 FQNNGV. This CDR3 comprises 14 residues. In nucleotides, the CDR3 is TGTGCCAGCAGCCCAGAGGCTAGTTTGCATGAGCAGTTCTTC. It is translated as CASSPEASLHEQFF.

The DNA of the CDR3 is TGTGCCAGTAGTGAGCACAGGTATGGCTACACCTTC. Encoded protein: CASSEHRYGYTF. The genes are TRBV19 and TRBJ1-2, with D possibly TRBD1 on 5 matching bases. The germline CDR1 and CDR2 sequences are LNHDA and SQIVND (reference sequence). The CDR3 covers 12 residues. Trimming shortened V by 5 bases and J by 5 bases, and 9 bases separated the two germline ends.

This clone was seen once. J is TRBJ1-5 and V is TRBV28, with D hard to call. V gave up 4 bases and J gave up 4 bases, with 8 bases separating them. CDR3 size: 13 residues. Per germline, CDR1 MDHEN and CDR2 SYDVKM. The CDR3 region has the DNA TGTGCCAGCAGTTCCAACTCTAATCAGCCCCAGCATTTT. Translated: CASSSNSNQPQHF.

V and J are TRBV4-3 and TRBJ2-7, with D possibly TRBD2 on 6 matching bases. CDR1 is LGHNA, CDR2 YSLEER, per germline. Trimming removed 0 bases at V and 2 bases at J, with 17 bases between. This CDR3 has 17 residues. Here the CDR3 DNA reads TGCGCCAGCAGCCAAGATCGCGGGGCCGGAACGACCTACGAGCAGTACTTC. Translating it yields CASSQDRGAGTTYEQYF.

The rearrangement links TRBV29-1 to TRBJ1-1; D unresolved. The germline V gene encodes CDR1 SQVTM and CDR2 ANQGSEA. Trimming shortened V by 4 bases and J by 5 bases, and 11 bases separated the two germline ends. The CDR3 is 12 residues long. The CDR3 DNA reads TGCAGCGTTGGGGTGGGAGGAACTGAAGCTTTCTTT. Translating gives CSVGVGGTEAFF.

The V gene is TRBV7-2, the J gene TRBJ1-4; 8 bases agree with TRBD1. The length of the CDR3 is 13 residues. Germline V CDR1 and CDR2: SGHTA, FQGNSA. Trimming at V came to 4 bases and at J to 8 bases, leaving 3 bases not matched to a gene. The CDR3, as DNA: TGTGCCAGCAGCTCCCGGACAGGGGAAAAACTGTTTTTT. It specifies CASSSRTGEKLFF. Filled out from reference TRBV7-2 and TRBJ1-4, the complete variable domain reads GAGVSQSPSNKVTEKGKDVELRCDPISGHTALYWYRQSLGQGLEFLIYFQGNSAPDKSGLPSDRFSAERTGGSVSTLTIQRTQQEDSAVYLCASSSRTGEKLFFGSGTQLSVL.

This chain links TRBV7-6 with TRBJ2-1; D not resolved. Looked up from germline, CDR1 is SGHVS and CDR2 is FNYEAQ. This CDR3 spans 14 amino acids. V was cut by 0 bases and J by 3 bases, with 6 bases left in between. CDR3 bases: TGTGCCAGCAGCTTAGCTATATACTACAATGAGCAGTTCTTC. Translated: CASSLAIYYNEQFF.

The CDR3 nucleotides are TGTGCCAGCAGCTCTTTAACAGGGGAGTATGGCTACACCTTC. Translated: CASSSLTGEYGYTF. The rearrangement joins TRBV7-9 to TRBJ1-2, with TRBD1 matching over 7 bases. J lost 5 bases, V lost 4 bases, and 7 bases had no gene match. Per the germline V gene, CDR1 is SEHNR and CDR2 is FQNEAQ (reference sequence). This CDR3 contains 14 residues.

J is TRBJ1-1 and V is TRBV5-1, with D unresolved. CDR1 and CDR2 from the germline V gene are SGHRS and YFSETQ. This CDR3 is 15 amino acids long. Trimming removed 0 bases from V and 1 base from J, with 10 bases in between. The CDR3 is CASSLVAGSNTEAFF. The DNA of the CDR3 is TGCGCCAGCAGCTTGGTCGCAGGATCGAACACTGAAGCTTTCTTT.